These T cell receptor beta chains were read from a single sample in a study of a mutant IDH1 vaccine in newly diagnosed glioma. The protocol was immunoSEQ multiplex PCR, while the TCRdb copy is restricted to in-frame clones and leaves out a portion. The data hold approximately 50,000 clones, with over 65% observed a single time. These receptors are not linked to any known antigen. The sequences come from PBMCs, collected from a glioma patient whose treatment included an IDH1 peptide vaccine. The receptors derive from a middle-aged man with glioma. CDR3s include the opening cysteine and the closing phenylalanine or tryptophan. D genes are given only for firm matches. The listing skips clone size in some rows; elsewhere it reads once, few, many or a size class.

-,TRBJ1-4,-,TRBV30,TGTGCCTGGAGTTCACTGGTGGGAAGGGGTGAAAAACTGTTTTTT,CAWSSLVGRGEKLFF
-,TRBJ1-5,TRBD1,TRBV7-2,TGTGCCAGCAGCCCGGGACAGGGCAGTCAGCCCCAGCATTTT,CASSPGQGSQPQHF
-,TRBJ2-5,-,TRBV10-3,TGTGCCATCAGTGGTGGGGGGCGCACCCAGACCCAGTACTTC,CAISGGGRTQTQYF
once,TRBJ1-2,-,TRBV5-8,TGTGCCAGCAGCTTGGACAGGGATAGGGGCTACACCTTC,CASSLDRDRGYTF
-,TRBJ1-5,TRBD1,TRBV18,TGTGCCAGCTCTCCTCAGGGGGCTAGTCAGCCCCAGCATTTT,CASSPQGASQPQHF
-,TRBJ2-3,TRBD2,TRBV6-1,TGTGCCAGCAGTGCCGGGGGGGGCTCGTGGGAGGTTACAGATACGCAGTATTTT,CASSAGGGSWEVTDTQYF
-,TRBJ2-2,-,TRBV9,TGTGCCAGCAGCGTACAGAGTGGAACCGGGGAGCTGTTTTTT,CASSVQSGTGELFF
-,TRBJ2-3,TRBD1,TRBV5-1,TGCGCCAGCAGCCCCGGGACAGGGGGACGGTTAGATACGCAGTATTTT,CASSPGTGGRLDTQYF
-,TRBJ1-2,TRBD1,TRBV28,TGTGCCAGCAGACTCCCGGGACAGGCTTATGGCTACACCTTC,CASRLPGQAYGYTF
-,TRBJ2-5,-,TRBV21-1,TGTGCCAGCAGCACCCCACAAGAGACCCAGTACTTC,CASSTPQETQYF
-,TRBJ2-7,TRBD1,TRBV2,TGTGCCAGCGGGGGACAGGGGGCTGACGAGCAGTACTTC,CASGGQGADEQYF
-,TRBJ1-5,-,TRBV5-1,TGCGCCAGCAGCTTGACAGGCAATCAGCCCCAGCATTTT,CASSLTGNQPQHF
once,TRBJ2-5,-,TRBV6-5,TGTGCCAGCAGTTACTCGTGGGGAGTGGGGGAGACCCAGTACTTC,CASSYSWGVGETQYF
-,TRBJ1-1,-,TRBV28,TGTGCCAGCAGTTTGAGGTACACTGAAGCTTTCTTT,CASSLRYTEAFF
once,TRBJ2-7,-,TRBV6-1,TGTGCCAGCAGTGAAACCTACGTTACGGGGGAGCTTCCATTCGAGCAGTACTTC,CASSETYVTGELPFEQYF
few,TRBJ2-3,-,TRBV29-1,TGCAGCGTTGGGACAATGGATACGCAGTATTTT,CSVGTMDTQYF
-,TRBJ2-5,TRBD1,TRBV5-6,TGTGCCAGCAGCTTAGGGACAGGGAAAGAGACCCAGTACTTC,CASSLGTGKETQYF
-,TRBJ1-1,-,TRBV6-5,TGTGCCAGCAGTTACGGGGGGGGGAGGCCTGAAGCTTTCTTT,CASSYGGGRPEAFF
-,TRBJ2-5,-,TRBV7-9,TGTGCCAGCAGCTTCCGGGGAGGCCCCCGAGAACAAGAGACCCAGTACTTC,CASSFRGGPREQETQYF
-,TRBJ1-4,-,TRBV27,TGTGCCAGCAGTTTATCAACTAATGAAAAACTGTTTTTT,CASSLSTNEKLFF
-,TRBJ1-4,-,TRBV11-1,TGTGCCAGCAGCTTACAGCCAACTAATGAAAAACTGTTTTTT,CASSLQPTNEKLFF
-,TRBJ1-1,-,TRBV2,TGTGCCAGCAGTGAAATGGATATAGAGACTGAAGCTTTCTTT,CASSEMDIETEAFF
few,TRBJ1-1,-,TRBV7-8,TGTGCCAGCAGCCTAACAGGGAGGAACACTGAAGCTTTCTTT,CASSLTGRNTEAFF
few,TRBJ2-1,-,TRBV30,TGTGCCTGGACTAGCGCTAGCTCCTACAATGAGCAGTTCTTC,CAWTSASSYNEQFF
-,TRBJ2-3,-,TRBV27,TGTGCCAGCACCTTTAGGGGAGACGGAAGCACAGATACGCAGTATTTT,CASTFRGDGSTDTQYF
-,TRBJ1-2,-,TRBV10-2,TGCGCCAGCAGTGAGGTCGCCGGGACTTACTATGGCTACACCTTC,CASSEVAGTYYGYTF
-,TRBJ1-5,-,TRBV15,TGTGCCACCAGCAGCGGGGTAAAGAGCAATCAGCCCCAGCATTTT,CATSSGVKSNQPQHF
once,TRBJ2-2,TRBD2,TRBV5-1,TGCGCCAGCAGCTACCCCGGGACTAGCGGGAGGGCGCGGAACACCGGGGAGCTGTTTTTT,CASSYPGTSGRARNTGELFF
-,TRBJ2-1,-,TRBV11-2,TGTGCCAGCAGCAGCAATAGGGCGTCGGAAGAGCAGTTCTTC,CASSSNRASEEQFF
-,TRBJ1-1,-,TRBV6-5,TGTGCCAGCAATCGCCAGAGGGACACTGAAGCTTTCTTT,CASNRQRDTEAFF
-,TRBJ1-2,-,TRBV7-9,TGTGCCAGCACCCCGCCGGGGGGGAACTATGGCTACACCTTC,CASTPPGGNYGYTF
once,TRBJ2-1,-,TRBV12-5,TGTGCTAGTGGTTTGGAGCCGTCGCATGAGCAGTTCTTC,CASGLEPSHEQFF
-,TRBJ2-2,-,TRBV6-5,TGTGCCAGCAGCCAGGGGTCCGGGGAGCTGTTTTTT,CASSQGSGELFF
once,TRBJ2-1,-,TRBV30,TGTGCCTGGGGGGCCGTAGGAACACGGGAGCAGTTCTTC,CAWGAVGTREQFF
once,TRBJ2-1,TRBD1,TRBV5-1,TGCGCCAGCAGCTCAACCGGGACAGGGAACAATGAGCAGTTCTTC,CASSSTGTGNNEQFF
-,TRBJ1-2,-,TRBV27,TGTGCCAGCACGTCTACTCCGGACAGACCCTATGGCTACACCTTC,CASTSTPDRPYGYTF
-,TRBJ1-2,TRBD1,TRBV11-3,TGTGCCAGCAGCTCCTCCCCGACAGGGGGCCACTATGGCTACACCTTC,CASSSSPTGGHYGYTF
-,TRBJ1-5,-,TRBV6-1,TGTGCCAGCAGCGCAGACAGATATAGCAATCAGCCCCAGCATTTT,CASSADRYSNQPQHF
few,TRBJ2-3,TRBD2,TRBV10-3,TGTGCCATCAGTGAGCCACTACTACTAGCGGGAGCAGATACGCAGTATTTT,CAISEPLLLAGADTQYF
-,TRBJ2-1,-,TRBV10-3,TGTGCCATCAGATTGGCAGGGGAGGGTGAGCAGTTCTTC,CAIRLAGEGEQFF
-,TRBJ2-4,-,TRBV10-1,TGCGCCAGCACCCGACTAGGTTTGTTCGTCATTCAGTACTTC,CASTRLGLFVIQYF
-,TRBJ1-1,-,TRBV19,TGTGCCAGTAGCCTGGCCCCGACACTGAACACTGAAGCTTTCTTT,CASSLAPTLNTEAFF
-,TRBJ1-1,TRBD1,TRBV18,TGTGCCAGCTCACCCAAAGTTGACAGGGCTGAAGCTTTCTTT,CASSPKVDRAEAFF
-,TRBJ2-1,TRBD2,TRBV27,TGTGCCAGCACAACTAGCGATTCCTACAATGAGCAGTTCTTC,CASTTSDSYNEQFF
-,TRBJ2-7,-,TRBV7-9,TGTGCCAGCAGCCCTCGCCCTTACGAGCAGTACTTC,CASSPRPYEQYF
-,TRBJ2-5,-,TRBV27,TGTGCCAGCAGTAAAGGACCAACCCAAGAGACCCAGTACTTC,CASSKGPTQETQYF
-,TRBJ1-3,TRBD1,TRBV11-2,TGTGCCAGCAGCCCCTGGACAGGACGAAACACCATATATTTT,CASSPWTGRNTIYF
once,TRBJ2-2,TRBD1,TRBV5-4,TGTGCCAGCAGCCCGACAGGGATCCCTTCCGGGGAGCTGTTTTTT,CASSPTGIPSGELFF
-,TRBJ2-2,-,TRBV7-9,TGTGCCAGCACTCTGCGGGCGGGTGGAGGGGAGCTGTTTTTT,CASTLRAGGGELFF
once,TRBJ2-7,-,TRBV4-1,TGCGCCAGCAGCCGTCCCGGGACGGACTTTTACGAGCAGTACTTC,CASSRPGTDFYEQYF
-,TRBJ1-5,-,TRBV3-2,TGTGCCAGCAGCAGGCCCCAGCATTTT,CASSRPQHF
few,TRBJ2-1,-,TRBV4-3,TGCGCCAGCAGCCAGCGACACAATGAGCAGTTCTTC,CASSQRHNEQFF
-,TRBJ1-2,-,TRBV7-2,TGTGCCAGCAGCTTCCTATTTACAGATAACTATGGCTACACCTTC,CASSFLFTDNYGYTF
-,TRBJ2-3,-,TRBV11-2,TGTGCCAGCAGATCCACCGTTGGTCCCCAGACGAGCACAGATACGCAGTATTTT,CASRSTVGPQTSTDTQYF
-,TRBJ2-7,-,TRBV6-1,TGTGCCAGCAGTGAAAGTGGCGGGAACACCTACGAGCAGTACTTC,CASSESGGNTYEQYF
few,TRBJ1-2,TRBD1,TRBV18,TGTGCCAGCTCCGACGGACAGGTTGGCGGCTACACCTTC,CASSDGQVGGYTF
-,TRBJ1-6,-,TRBV9,TGTGCCAGCAGCGCCCAGGGCTGGGATTCACCCCTCCACTTT,CASSAQGWDSPLHF